This passage covers 7 T cell receptor beta chains from one sample sequenced in a study of T-cell memory formation after mild COVID-19. TCRdb recomputed calls from the 5' RACE reads with MiXCR, one row per CDR3 protein. The repertoire includes roughly 450,000 distinct CDR3 sequences, 15% to 20% of them detected once, and over 9% sits in the top ten. The source material was PBMCs or a T cell subset sorted from them (not recorded which). Receptor source: an adult woman who had mild COVID-19 (a few samples of this study predate the infection). Cell type and time point are not known.

The V gene is TRBV12-3 or TRBV12-4, the J gene TRBJ2-1; weak D call: TRBD2 (6 bases). V was clipped by 2 bases and J by 5 bases, with 10 bases between them. This CDR3 is built from 14 residues. The CDR3 region is CASSLIRGNNEQFF. Written as DNA, the CDR3 is TGTGCCAGCAGTTTAATTCGCGGGAACAATGAGCAGTTCTTC.

Of note for this clonotype: A read error may account for a junction end that differs from germline. The rearrangement links TRBV7-7 to TRBJ2-5; D perhaps matches TRBD2 (5 bases). The CDR3 sequence is 17 residues long. The germline CDR1 and CDR2 sequences are SSHAT and FNYEAQ (reference sequence). CDR3 coding DNA: TGTGCTAGCAGCCCTCAAGCGCGGGTCTTTGGAGGAGAGACCCAGTACTTC. Translated, it gives CASSPQARVFGGETQYF.

V and J are TRBV12-3 or TRBV12-4 and TRBJ1-2; no firm D call. The CDR3 spans 11 residues. V shed 3 bases and J shed 7 bases, with 6 bases lying between them. The CDR3 spells CASSFARGYTF. CDR3 DNA sequence: TGTGCCAGCAGTTTTGCCCGTGGCTACACCTTC.

The rearrangement joins TRBV5-1 to TRBJ2-7; either TRBD1 or TRBD2 may supply D (5 bases each). V lost 4 bases to trimming and J lost 3 bases, with 11 bases between them. CDR3 length: 13 residues. The germline V gene encodes CDR1 SGHRS and CDR2 YFSETQ. The CDR3 here is CASSTGRIYEQYF. The CDR3 DNA reads TGCGCCAGCAGCACGGGACGGATCTACGAGCAGTACTTC.

The chain carries TRBV12-3 or TRBV12-4 and TRBJ2-7; 7 bases are a match to TRBD1. The J segment lost 3 bases and the V segment lost 4 bases, leaving 6 bases of the junction unmatched. The CDR3 runs 14 residues. DNA of the CDR3: TGTGCCAGCAGTTCCCACAGGGGTTTCTACGAGCAGTACTTC. Translated: CASSSHRGFYEQYF.

This clonotype was counted many times. The V gene is TRBV15, the J gene TRBJ2-1; 9 bases map to TRBD2. The junction had 5 bases not matched to a gene; V was cut back by 2 bases and J by 6 bases. Germline assignment: CDR1 LNHNV and CDR2 YYDKDF (reference sequence). The CDR3 is 15 residues long. CDR3 in amino acids: CATSRLAGRSNEQFF. CDR3 coding DNA: TGTGCCACCAGCAGACTAGCGGGAAGAAGCAATGAGCAGTTCTTC.

This rearrangement joins TRBV6-4 to TRBJ2-1, with D maybe TRBD1 (5 bases). V gave up 6 bases and J gave up 4 bases, with 19 bases separating them. Per the germline V gene, CDR1 is MRHNA and CDR2 is SNTAGT. The CDR3 loop spans 16 amino acids. The CDR3 is CASSAPVDRQYNEQFF. CDR3 coding DNA: TGTGCCAGCAGCGCCCCCGTAGACAGACAGTACAATGAGCAGTTCTTC.